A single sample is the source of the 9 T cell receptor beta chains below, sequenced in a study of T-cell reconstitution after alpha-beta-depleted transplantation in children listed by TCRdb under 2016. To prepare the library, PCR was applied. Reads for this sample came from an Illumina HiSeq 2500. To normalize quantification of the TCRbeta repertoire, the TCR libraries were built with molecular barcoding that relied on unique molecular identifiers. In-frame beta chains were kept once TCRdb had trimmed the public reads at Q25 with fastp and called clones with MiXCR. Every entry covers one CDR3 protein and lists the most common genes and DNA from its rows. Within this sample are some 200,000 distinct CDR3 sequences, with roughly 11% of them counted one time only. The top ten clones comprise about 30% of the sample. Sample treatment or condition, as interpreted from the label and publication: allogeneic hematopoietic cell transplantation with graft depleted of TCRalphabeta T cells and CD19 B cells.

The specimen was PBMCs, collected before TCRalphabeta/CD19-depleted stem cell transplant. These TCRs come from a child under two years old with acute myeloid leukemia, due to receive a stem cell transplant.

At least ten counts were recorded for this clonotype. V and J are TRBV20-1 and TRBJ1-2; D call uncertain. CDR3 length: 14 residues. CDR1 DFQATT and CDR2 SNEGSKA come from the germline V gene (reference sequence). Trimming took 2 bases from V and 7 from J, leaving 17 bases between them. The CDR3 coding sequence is TGCAGTGCTAGACTTCTCTTGGGTAATAGTGGCTACACCTTC. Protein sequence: CSARLLLGNSGYTF.

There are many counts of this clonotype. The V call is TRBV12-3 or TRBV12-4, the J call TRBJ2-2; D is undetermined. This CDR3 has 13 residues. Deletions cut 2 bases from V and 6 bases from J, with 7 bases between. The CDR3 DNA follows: TGTGCCAGCAGTTTATTGGCTGCCGGGGAGCTGTTTTTT. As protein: CASSLLAAGELFF.

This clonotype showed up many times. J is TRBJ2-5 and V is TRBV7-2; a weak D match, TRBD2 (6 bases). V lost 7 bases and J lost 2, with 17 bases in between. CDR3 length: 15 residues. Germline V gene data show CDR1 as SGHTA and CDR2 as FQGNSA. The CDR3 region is CASNTGTPQQETQYF. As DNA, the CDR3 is TGTGCCAGCAATACCGGGACTCCGCAACAAGAGACCCAGTACTTC.

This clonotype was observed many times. For the CDR3, the DNA is TGTGCCAGCAGCCTCCCGATGTTCAATGAGCAGTTCTTC. Protein sequence: CASSLPMFNEQFF. V and J are TRBV13 and TRBJ2-1; no clear D. The CDR3 is 13 residues long. Germline V gene sequence: CDR1 PRHDT, CDR2 FYEKMQ (reference sequence). V was clipped by 5 bases and J by 6 bases, with 11 bases between them.

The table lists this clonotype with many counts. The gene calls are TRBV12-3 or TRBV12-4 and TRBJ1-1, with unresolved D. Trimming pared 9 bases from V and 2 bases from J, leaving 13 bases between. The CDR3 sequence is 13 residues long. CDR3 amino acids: CASGLQLNTEAFF. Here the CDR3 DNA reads TGTGCCAGTGGGTTGCAGCTAAACACTGAAGCTTTCTTT.

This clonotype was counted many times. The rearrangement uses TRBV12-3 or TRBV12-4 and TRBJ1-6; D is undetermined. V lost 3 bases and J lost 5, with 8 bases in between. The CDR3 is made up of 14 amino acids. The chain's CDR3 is CASSFNRNNSPLHF. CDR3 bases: TGTGCCAGCAGTTTCAATCGTAATAATTCACCCCTCCACTTT.

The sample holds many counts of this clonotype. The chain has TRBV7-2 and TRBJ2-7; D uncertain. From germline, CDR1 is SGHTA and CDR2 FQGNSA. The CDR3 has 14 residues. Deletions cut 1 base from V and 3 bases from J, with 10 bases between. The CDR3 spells CASSLGWRDYEQYF. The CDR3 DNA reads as TGTGCCAGCAGCTTAGGGTGGAGAGACTACGAGCAGTACTTC.

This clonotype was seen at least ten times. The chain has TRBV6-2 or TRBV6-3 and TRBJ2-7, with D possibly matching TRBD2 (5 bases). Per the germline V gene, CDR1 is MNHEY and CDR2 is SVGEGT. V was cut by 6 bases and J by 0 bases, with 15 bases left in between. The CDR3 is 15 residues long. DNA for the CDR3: TGTGCCAGCAGCCGTAGCGAAAAGAGCTCCTACGAGCAGTACTTC. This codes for CASSRSEKSSYEQYF.

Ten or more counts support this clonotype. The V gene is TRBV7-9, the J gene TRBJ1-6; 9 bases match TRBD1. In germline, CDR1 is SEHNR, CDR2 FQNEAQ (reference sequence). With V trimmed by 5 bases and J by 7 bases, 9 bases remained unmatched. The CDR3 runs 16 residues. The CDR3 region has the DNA TGTGCCAGCAGCCGAGTGGACAGGGGCCGAAATTCACCCCTCCACTTT. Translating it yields CASSRVDRGRNSPLHF. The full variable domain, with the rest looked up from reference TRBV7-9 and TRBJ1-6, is DTGVSQNPRHKITKRGQNVTFRCDPISEHNRLYWYRQTLGQGPEFLTYFQNEAQLEKSRLLSDRFSAERPKGSFSTLEIQRTEQGDSAMYLCASSRVDRGRNSPLHFGNGTRLTVT.